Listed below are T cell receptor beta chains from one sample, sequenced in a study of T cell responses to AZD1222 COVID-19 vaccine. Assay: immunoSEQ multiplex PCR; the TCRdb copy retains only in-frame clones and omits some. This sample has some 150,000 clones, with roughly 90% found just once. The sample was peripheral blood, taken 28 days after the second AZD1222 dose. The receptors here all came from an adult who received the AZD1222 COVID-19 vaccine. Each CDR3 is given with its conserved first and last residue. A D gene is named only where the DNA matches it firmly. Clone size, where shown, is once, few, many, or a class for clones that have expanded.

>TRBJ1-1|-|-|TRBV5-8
TGTGCCAGCAGCTTGCTCATTGAAGCTTTCTTT
CASSLLIEAFF
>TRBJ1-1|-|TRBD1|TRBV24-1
TGTGCCACCAGTGATTTGAGGGGGCGTATTGAAGCTTTCTTT
CATSDLRGRIEAFF
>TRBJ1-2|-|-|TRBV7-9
TGTGCCAGCAGCTTAGTGGTTCCTGGGGGCTACACCTTC
CASSLVVPGGYTF
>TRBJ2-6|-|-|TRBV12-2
TGTGCAAGGTCGAACGCCTCCGGGGCCAACGTCCTGACTTTC
CARSNASGANVLTF
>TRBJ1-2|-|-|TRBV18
TGTGCCAGCTCACCGGACACAGGGAACGGCTACACCTTC
CASSPDTGNGYTF
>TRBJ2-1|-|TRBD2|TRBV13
TGTGCCAGCAGCACTACGGGACTAGCGGGTTTTGAGCAGTTCTTC
CASSTTGLAGFEQFF
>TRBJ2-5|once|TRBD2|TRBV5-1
TGCGCCAGCAGCCCCCAAGCGGGGGGGATAGAGACCCAGTACTTC
CASSPQAGGIETQYF
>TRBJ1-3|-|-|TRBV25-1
TGTGCCAGCAGTCTAGGGACGCCGGGAAACACCATATATTTT
CASSLGTPGNTIYF
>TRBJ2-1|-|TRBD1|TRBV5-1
TGCGCCAGCAGCTTCCTTACCGACAGGGGGGTTGAGCAGTTCTTC
CASSFLTDRGVEQFF
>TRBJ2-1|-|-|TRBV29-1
TGCAGCGTTCTTACGGGTGAGCAGTTCTTC
CSVLTGEQFF
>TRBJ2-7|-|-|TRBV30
TGTGCCTGGAGAGATGGTGCCACCTACGAGCAGTACTTC
CAWRDGATYEQYF
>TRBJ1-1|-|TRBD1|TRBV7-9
TGTGCCAGCAGCTCCATCTTCACAGGGGTTGGTACTGAAGCTTTCTTT
CASSSIFTGVGTEAFF
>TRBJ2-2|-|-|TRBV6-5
TGTGCCAGCAGTTATGACAAACGGGAGCTGTTTTTT
CASSYDKRELFF
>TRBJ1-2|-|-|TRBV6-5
TGTGCCAGCAGTCCCGATGTAGAGGGGAACTATGGCTACACCTTC
CASSPDVEGNYGYTF
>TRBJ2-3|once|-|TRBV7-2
TGTGCCAGCAGCTCAAGCCCCACAGATACGCAGTATTTT
CASSSSPTDTQYF
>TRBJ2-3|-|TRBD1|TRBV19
TGTGCCAGTAGTGAGGGGGCCAGGGGGCGGACAGATACGCAGTATTTT
CASSEGARGRTDTQYF
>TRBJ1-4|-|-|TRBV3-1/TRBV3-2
TGTGCCAGCAGCGCTTGGGTAGCTAATGAAAAACTGTTTTTT
CASSAWVANEKLFF
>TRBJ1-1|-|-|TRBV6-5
TGTGCCAGCAGTTACTTTATGGCCCCCGGGATAGAAGCTTTCTTT
CASSYFMAPGIEAFF
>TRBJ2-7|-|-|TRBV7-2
TGTGCCAGCAGCTTATTACTGGGGACCGACGAGCAGTACTTC
CASSLLLGTDEQYF
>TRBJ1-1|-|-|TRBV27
TGTGCCACCTCAAGGGAGGATCGAACTGAAGCTTTCTTT
CATSREDRTEAFF
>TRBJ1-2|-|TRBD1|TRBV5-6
TGTGCCAGCAGCTGGCCGGGACAGACGGGTTTGGTCGATGGCTACACCTTC
CASSWPGQTGLVDGYTF
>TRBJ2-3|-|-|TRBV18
TGTGCCAGCTCAGCATCAATAGGGGGAACAGATACGCAGTATTTT
CASSASIGGTDTQYF
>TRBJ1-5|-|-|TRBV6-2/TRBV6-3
TGTGCCAGCAGCATCTCTCGGAATCAGCCCCAGCATTTT
CASSISRNQPQHF
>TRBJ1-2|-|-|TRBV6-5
TGTGCCAGCAGTCCTGAAGGGTATGGCTACACCTTC
CASSPEGYGYTF